This T cell receptor beta chain is drawn from a study of T cell changes during pregnancy in multiple sclerosis. Measured with immunoSEQ multiplex PCR; TCRdb has only the in-frame clones, and not every one. Of about 100,000 clones listed, approximately 92% were seen once; the top ten hold about 1.8%. CDR1 is SGHVS, CDR2 FQNEAQ, per germline. Trimming at V came to 3 bases and at J to 0 bases, leaving 13 bases not matched to a gene. The CDR3 has 20 amino acids. This clone was found once. The rearrangement links TRBV7-8 to TRBJ2-4; 11 bases line up with TRBD2. Material: peripheral blood, obtained after pregnancy. The sequence was obtained from a female donor with multiple sclerosis, enrolled in a pregnancy study. The CDR3 sequence is CASSFTRLLAGELAKNIQYF. In DNA, the CDR3 is TGTGCCAGCAGCTTTACACGGCTACTAGCGGGGGAGTTAGCCAAAAACATTCAGTACTTC.